The rows below give T cell receptor beta chains drawn from one sample of a study of persistence of HIV-infected CD4 T cells. Which antigens these TCRs recognize remains unknown. Profiling relied on immunoSEQ multiplex PCR, and the TCRdb table lists in-frame clones only, not all of them. Altogether about 43,000 clones are present, roughly 90% being singletons, with the ten largest covering about 0.94%. The material sequenced was CD4+ T cells sorted from PBMCs after approximately 19-hour stimulation, taken from a patient who received antiretroviral therapy. The receptors come from an adult man with HIV who was CMV-seropositive. Each CDR3 is given without its conserved first and last residue. A D gene is named only where the DNA matches it firmly. The size entry is marked missing in some rows and otherwise reads once, few, many or a size class.

D gene	V gene	CDR3 length	J gene	clone size	CDR3 protein
.	TRBV12-3/TRBV12-4	11	TRBJ1-1	.	ASSSTGNTEAF
.	TRBV2	12	TRBJ1-6	.	ASSDTVVGSPLH
.	TRBV7-2	15	TRBJ1-5	.	ASSLLPGQNSNQPQH
.	TRBV28	12	TRBJ2-6	.	ASRRISGANVLT
.	TRBV7-6	14	TRBJ2-7	.	ASSLVGGKSSYEQY
.	TRBV28	13	TRBJ2-1	.	ASSIQSSSYNEQF
.	TRBV9	11	TRBJ1-5	few	ASSVGKEQPQH
.	TRBV2	12	TRBJ1-2	once	ASSEQIPNYGYT
TRBD2	TRBV19	13	TRBJ2-7	.	ASLPGGEFTYEQY
.	TRBV9	14	TRBJ2-1	.	ASSVVGLLAYNEQF
.	TRBV19	10	TRBJ1-5	.	ASNLLNQPQH
.	TRBV3-1/TRBV3-2	13	TRBJ1-1	.	ASSPQVMSTTEAF
TRBD1	TRBV28	13	TRBJ2-5	once	ASSLRGQGPETQY
.	TRBV3-1/TRBV3-2	14	TRBJ1-1	.	ASSQRGAGSDTEAF
TRBD1	TRBV2	12	TRBJ1-2	.	ASILQGARYGYT
TRBD2	TRBV5-5	15	TRBJ2-1	.	ASSLMPSGGAGNEQF
.	TRBV2	13	TRBJ2-7	.	ASSEAQGGSYEQY
.	TRBV7-2	11	TRBJ1-1	.	ASRQGLNTEAF
.	TRBV10-3	13	TRBJ1-2	once	AISAGAQASYGYT
.	TRBV3-1/TRBV3-2	12	TRBJ1-5	.	ASSHGTLNQPQH
TRBD1	TRBV19	15	TRBJ1-1	.	ASSARGRVTPRDEAF
TRBD2	TRBV5-1	13	TRBJ2-5	.	ASSLRPAGEETQY
TRBD1	TRBV28	13	TRBJ1-2	.	ASSLWDRGSYGYT
.	TRBV5-5	11	TRBJ1-1	.	ASSLVWGSEAF
TRBD1	TRBV2	13	TRBJ1-5	.	ASSSGQGVGQPQH
TRBD1	TRBV2	13	TRBJ2-2	.	ASSLQGAWTGELF
.	TRBV7-9	12	TRBJ1-3	.	ASSFNWPGNTIY
TRBD2	TRBV9	15	TRBJ2-1	.	ASSNLMTSGAPNEQF
.	TRBV5-1	13	TRBJ2-5	.	ASSFEGGNQETQY
.	TRBV18	10	TRBJ1-6	.	ASSPPDSPLH
.	TRBV5-6	11	TRBJ2-2	once	ASSFPATGELF
.	TRBV6-4	11	TRBJ2-4	.	ASSDGFRQFQY
.	TRBV28	11	TRBJ1-2	.	ASSLQQSYGYT
TRBD1	TRBV5-1	12	TRBJ1-1	few	ASSLGTANTEAF
.	TRBV7-8	14	TRBJ1-1	.	ASSSSGIVGNTEAF
TRBD1	TRBV10-1	13	TRBJ1-1	.	ASSRTGTGLNEAF
TRBD1	TRBV27	16	TRBJ2-5	.	ASSSILDRGLSRETQY
.	TRBV20-1	12	TRBJ2-1	.	SASDRSPVNEQF
.	TRBV2	10	TRBJ1-6	few	ASSPRSRGLH
.	TRBV27	13	TRBJ2-3	few	ASSLRGVIQDTQY
TRBD2	TRBV6-1	13	TRBJ2-3	once	ASSESSGGADTQY
TRBD1	TRBV19	12	TRBJ1-2	once	ASSTRPGGRGYT
.	TRBV27	13	TRBJ1-5	.	ASSFRGGNYQPQH
TRBD2	TRBV2	12	TRBJ2-1	.	ASSSGGGYNEQF
.	TRBV28	11	TRBJ1-2	.	ASASGLNYGYT
.	TRBV10-1	11	TRBJ2-1	.	ATSRGAEDEQF
TRBD2	TRBV18	14	TRBJ2-3	.	ASSHVAGGRTDTQY
.	TRBV7-2	13	TRBJ2-1	.	ASSSVGGPYNEQF
.	TRBV6-5	13	TRBJ2-3	.	ASKGTWGGGDTQY
TRBD1	TRBV5-1	13	TRBJ1-1	.	ASSPRTGFNTEAF
TRBD1	TRBV4-1	12	TRBJ2-2	.	ASSDRGNTGELF